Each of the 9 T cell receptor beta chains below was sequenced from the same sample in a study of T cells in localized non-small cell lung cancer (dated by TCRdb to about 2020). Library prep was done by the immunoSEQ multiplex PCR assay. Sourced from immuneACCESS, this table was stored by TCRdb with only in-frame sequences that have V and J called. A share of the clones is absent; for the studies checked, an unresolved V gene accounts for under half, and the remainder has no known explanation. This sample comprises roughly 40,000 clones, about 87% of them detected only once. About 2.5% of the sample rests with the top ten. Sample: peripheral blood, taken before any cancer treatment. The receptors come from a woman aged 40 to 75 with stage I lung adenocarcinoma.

The CDR3 loop is CASSLDRGTGNYNEQFF. The DNA for the CDR3 is TGTGCCAGCAGCTTAGATCGAGGGACAGGGAACTACAATGAGCAGTTCTTC. J is TRBJ2-1 and V is TRBV11-2; 9 bases align to TRBD1. The trim removed 0 bases at V and 3 bases at J, leaving 6 bases unmatched. Germline CDR1 reads SGHAT; CDR2 reads FQNNGV. The CDR3 contains 17 residues.

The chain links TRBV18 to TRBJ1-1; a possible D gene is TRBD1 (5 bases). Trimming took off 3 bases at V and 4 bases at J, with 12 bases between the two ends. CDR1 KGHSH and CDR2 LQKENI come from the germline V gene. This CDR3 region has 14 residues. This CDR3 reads CASSPAAGGTEAFF. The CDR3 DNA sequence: TGTGCCAGCTCACCGGCGGCGGGGGGCACTGAAGCTTTCTTT.

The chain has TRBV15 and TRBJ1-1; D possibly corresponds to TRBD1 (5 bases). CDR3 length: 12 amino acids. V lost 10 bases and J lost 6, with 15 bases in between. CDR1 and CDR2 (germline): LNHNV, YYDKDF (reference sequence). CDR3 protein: CAIYDGGAEAFF. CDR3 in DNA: TGTGCCATCTACGATGGGGGGGCTGAAGCTTTCTTT.

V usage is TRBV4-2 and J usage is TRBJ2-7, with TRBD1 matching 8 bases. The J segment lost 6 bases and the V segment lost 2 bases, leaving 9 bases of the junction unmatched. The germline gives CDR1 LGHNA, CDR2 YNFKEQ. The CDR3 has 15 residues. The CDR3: CASSQQTGQGCEQYF. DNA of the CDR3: TGTGCCAGCAGCCAACAAACAGGACAGGGTTGCGAGCAGTACTTC.

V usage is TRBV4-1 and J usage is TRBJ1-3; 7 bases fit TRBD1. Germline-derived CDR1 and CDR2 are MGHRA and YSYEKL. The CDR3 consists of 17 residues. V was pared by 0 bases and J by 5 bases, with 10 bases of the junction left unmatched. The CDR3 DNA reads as TGCGCCAGCAGCCAAGATTCAGGACAGGAGCGAAGAAACACCATATATTTT. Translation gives CASSQDSGQERRNTIYF.

DNA of the CDR3: TGTGCCAGCAGCCCTGGGACTCTTCCGACTAGCCCGGGCAATGAGCAGTTCTTC. As protein: CASSPGTLPTSPGNEQFF. V gene TRBV9 combines with J gene TRBJ2-1; 7 bases are shared with TRBD2. V dropped 4 bases and J dropped 6; count of bases not matched to a gene: 19. The CDR3 totals 18 residues. The V gene's germline CDR1 is SGDLS and CDR2 YYNGEE.

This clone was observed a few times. The CDR3 coding sequence is TGTGCCAGCAGTGGGTCGACAGGCAATGGTGAAAAACTGTTTTTT. This translates into CASSGSTGNGEKLFF. The gene calls are TRBV2 and TRBJ1-4; D might be TRBD1 (6 bases). The CDR3 covers 15 residues. Germline assignment: CDR1 SNHLY and CDR2 FYNNEI. V lost 4 bases to trimming and J lost 7 bases, with 16 bases between them. Together with reference TRBV2 and TRBJ1-4, the CDR3 gives the full variable domain: EPEVTQTPSHQVTQMGQEVILRCVPISNHLYFYWYRQILGQKVEFLVSFYNNEISEKSEIFDDQFSVERPDGSNFTLKIRSTKLEDSAMYFCASSGSTGNGEKLFFGSGTQLSVL.

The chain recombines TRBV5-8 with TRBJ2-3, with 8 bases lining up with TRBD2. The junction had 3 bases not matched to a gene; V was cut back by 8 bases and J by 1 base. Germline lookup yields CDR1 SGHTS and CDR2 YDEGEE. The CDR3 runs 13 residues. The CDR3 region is CASLLAGTDTQYF. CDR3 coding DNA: TGTGCCAGTTTACTAGCGGGCACAGATACGCAGTATTTT.

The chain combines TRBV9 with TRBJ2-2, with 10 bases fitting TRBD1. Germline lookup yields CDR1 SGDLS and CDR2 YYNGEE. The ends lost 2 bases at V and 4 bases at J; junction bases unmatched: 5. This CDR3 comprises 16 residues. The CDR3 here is CASSVRDRGLTGELFF. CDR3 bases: TGTGCCAGCAGCGTGAGGGACAGGGGCCTCACCGGGGAGCTGTTTTTT.